These T cell receptor beta chains were read from a single sample in a study of blood T cell repertoires in COVID-19. TCRdb's copy holds only in-frame clones and misses some; the assay was immunoSEQ multiplex PCR. The table has 20,000 to 25,000 clones, 70% to 90% seen once. The sequenced sample consisted of peripheral blood. These receptors came from a woman of 80 years or more with active COVID-19. Both conserved end residues are part of each CDR3. Fields, in order: V gene, J gene, D gene, CDR3 length, clone size, CDR3 DNA, CDR3 protein. The D gene is left open where the match is weak. Clone size is stated in some rows and not others, as once, few, many or a class when expanded.

v_call: TRBV24-1
j_call: TRBJ1-5
d_call: TRBD1
cdr3_length: 15
clone_size: few
cdr3_nt: TGTGCCACCAGTGATTGGGACAGCAGCAATCAGCCCCAGCATTTT
cdr3_aa: CATSDWDSSNQPQHF

v_call: TRBV15
j_call: TRBJ2-5
d_call: TRBD2
cdr3_length: 17
clone_size: .
cdr3_nt: TGTGCCACCAGCAGAGGGCCAGCGGGGACGAGGCAAGAGACCCAGTACTTC
cdr3_aa: CATSRGPAGTRQETQYF

v_call: TRBV7-2
j_call: TRBJ2-7
d_call: .
cdr3_length: 13
clone_size: .
cdr3_nt: TGTGCCAGCAGCTTAGTTAACGGCTACGAGCAGTACTTC
cdr3_aa: CASSLVNGYEQYF

v_call: TRBV20-1
j_call: TRBJ2-1
d_call: .
cdr3_length: 14
clone_size: .
cdr3_nt: TGCAGTGCTAGTGGGGACATCGCCTACAATGAGCAGTTCTTC
cdr3_aa: CSASGDIAYNEQFF

v_call: TRBV5-4
j_call: TRBJ1-1
d_call: TRBD1
cdr3_length: 15
clone_size: .
cdr3_nt: TGTGCCAGCAGCCCCAGGGGGACAGAGATCGCTGAAGCTTTCTTT
cdr3_aa: CASSPRGTEIAEAFF

v_call: TRBV5-1
j_call: TRBJ2-2
d_call: TRBD1
cdr3_length: 15
clone_size: few
cdr3_nt: TGCGCCAGCAGGTCGCCGGGACAGGGGACCGGGGAGCTGTTTTTT
cdr3_aa: CASRSPGQGTGELFF

v_call: TRBV6-6
j_call: TRBJ1-5
d_call: TRBD1
cdr3_length: 13
clone_size: .
cdr3_nt: TGTGCCACCCAGGGGGCTCGGAATCAGCCCCAGCATTTT
cdr3_aa: CATQGARNQPQHF

v_call: TRBV27
j_call: TRBJ2-1
d_call: TRBD2
cdr3_length: 16
clone_size: .
cdr3_nt: TGTGCCAGCAGCTTGCCCGCCTACTCGGGGGGGAATGAGCAGTTCTTC
cdr3_aa: CASSLPAYSGGNEQFF

v_call: TRBV7-2
j_call: TRBJ2-2
d_call: .
cdr3_length: 14
clone_size: .
cdr3_nt: TGTGCCAGCAGCCTCCCGACAAACACCGGGGAGCTGTTTTTT
cdr3_aa: CASSLPTNTGELFF

v_call: TRBV7-8
j_call: TRBJ2-7
d_call: TRBD2
cdr3_length: 15
clone_size: once
cdr3_nt: TGTGCCAGCAGCTTAGGGACTAGCGGAACCTACGAGCAGTACTTC
cdr3_aa: CASSLGTSGTYEQYF

v_call: TRBV5-6
j_call: TRBJ2-4
d_call: TRBD1
cdr3_length: 16
clone_size: .
cdr3_nt: TGTGCCAGCAGCCGCCGACGGGGACAGGGAATAAACATTCAGTACTTC
cdr3_aa: CASSRRRGQGINIQYF

v_call: TRBV29-1
j_call: TRBJ2-5
d_call: .
cdr3_length: 14
clone_size: .
cdr3_nt: TGCAGCCTCTACCTACGTGGAGAGCAAGAGACCCAGTACTTC
cdr3_aa: CSLYLRGEQETQYF

v_call: TRBV7-8
j_call: TRBJ1-1
d_call: TRBD1
cdr3_length: 15
clone_size: .
cdr3_nt: TGTGCCAGCAGCCTTCCTGACAGGGGCCTGACTGAAGCTTTCTTT
cdr3_aa: CASSLPDRGLTEAFF

v_call: TRBV5-5
j_call: TRBJ2-7
d_call: TRBD2
cdr3_length: 16
clone_size: .
cdr3_nt: TGTGCCAGCAGCTTGTCGGGGGGGTTCCGGCCCTACGAGCAGTACTTC
cdr3_aa: CASSLSGGFRPYEQYF

v_call: TRBV5-1
j_call: TRBJ2-3
d_call: TRBD2
cdr3_length: 16
clone_size: .
cdr3_nt: TGCGCCAGCAGCGGGCTAGCGGGGGGGCCCACAGATACGCAGTATTTT
cdr3_aa: CASSGLAGGPTDTQYF

v_call: TRBV7-2
j_call: TRBJ1-1
d_call: .
cdr3_length: 13
clone_size: .
cdr3_nt: TGTGCCAGCAGCTTGTTGGCGAACACTGAAGCTTTCTTT
cdr3_aa: CASSLLANTEAFF

v_call: TRBV11-3
j_call: TRBJ2-7
d_call: .
cdr3_length: 15
clone_size: .
cdr3_nt: TGTGCCAGCAGCCTTGGGACATCTGACCGCTACGAGCAGTACTTC
cdr3_aa: CASSLGTSDRYEQYF

v_call: TRBV5-8
j_call: TRBJ1-2
d_call: TRBD1
cdr3_length: 14
clone_size: .
cdr3_nt: TGTGCCAGCAGGGTACAGGGGGCGGGCTATGGCTACACCTTC
cdr3_aa: CASRVQGAGYGYTF

v_call: TRBV4-1
j_call: TRBJ2-2
d_call: TRBD2
cdr3_length: 17
clone_size: .
cdr3_nt: TGCGCCAGCAGCCAAGAGGGGGCGGGGGGATCCCCCGGGGAGCTGTTTTTT
cdr3_aa: CASSQEGAGGSPGELFF

v_call: TRBV27
j_call: TRBJ2-7
d_call: .
cdr3_length: 13
clone_size: few
cdr3_nt: TGTGCCAGCAGTTTTGTGGGGGGATTCGAGCAGTACTTC
cdr3_aa: CASSFVGGFEQYF

v_call: TRBV15
j_call: TRBJ2-5
d_call: TRBD2
cdr3_length: 15
clone_size: once
cdr3_nt: TGTGCCACCAGCAGAGATTTAGGACTAGCGGAGACCCAGTACTTC
cdr3_aa: CATSRDLGLAETQYF

v_call: TRBV6-6
j_call: TRBJ1-6
d_call: .
cdr3_length: 17
clone_size: once
cdr3_nt: TGTGCCAGCAGTCCCACGAATGGGGGACAACATAATTCACCCCTCCACTTT
cdr3_aa: CASSPTNGGQHNSPLHF

v_call: TRBV7-2
j_call: TRBJ1-5
d_call: .
cdr3_length: 15
clone_size: .
cdr3_nt: TGTGCCAGCAGCTTAGGGGGGCGTAGCAATCAGCCCCAGCATTTT
cdr3_aa: CASSLGGRSNQPQHF

v_call: TRBV4-1
j_call: TRBJ2-2
d_call: .
cdr3_length: 16
clone_size: .
cdr3_nt: TGCGCCAGCAGCCCCGGTAGCCTTTTGAACACCGGGGAGCTGTTTTTT
cdr3_aa: CASSPGSLLNTGELFF

v_call: TRBV7-7
j_call: TRBJ1-1
d_call: TRBD1
cdr3_length: 19
clone_size: once
cdr3_nt: TGTGCTAGCAGCTTTACCCAACGGGACAGGGGACGCCACGGGACTGAAGCTTTCTTT
cdr3_aa: CASSFTQRDRGRHGTEAFF

v_call: TRBV18
j_call: TRBJ2-2
d_call: TRBD1
cdr3_length: 14
clone_size: .
cdr3_nt: TGTGCCAGCTCACCAGGACAGGGCACCGGGGAGCTGTTTTTT
cdr3_aa: CASSPGQGTGELFF

v_call: TRBV10-3
j_call: TRBJ2-1
d_call: .
cdr3_length: 15
clone_size: .
cdr3_nt: TGTGCCATCAGTGAGTCATCCGGGGGCTACAATGAGCAGTTCTTC
cdr3_aa: CAISESSGGYNEQFF

v_call: TRBV3-1/TRBV3-2
j_call: TRBJ1-3
d_call: .
cdr3_length: 15
clone_size: .
cdr3_nt: TGTGCCAGCAGCCAAGAACAGGGAGATTGGAACACCATATATTTT
cdr3_aa: CASSQEQGDWNTIYF

v_call: TRBV19
j_call: TRBJ2-7
d_call: .
cdr3_length: 15
clone_size: once
cdr3_nt: TGTGCCAGTAGTAAGGCCGTGCTACCTAGGGGCGAGCAGTACTTC
cdr3_aa: CASSKAVLPRGEQYF

v_call: TRBV5-1
j_call: TRBJ2-5
d_call: TRBD2
cdr3_length: 15
clone_size: .
cdr3_nt: TGCGCCAGCAGCTTGGAGCGAGGCGGGGGGGAGACCCAGTACTTC
cdr3_aa: CASSLERGGGETQYF